These T cell receptor beta chains were read from a single sample in a study of blood T cells in healthy people across ages. TCRdb ran MiXCR on the 5' RACE reads and lists one entry per CDR3 protein. The sample holds 750,000 to 950,000 distinct CDR3 sequences, approximately 32% seen once. These data were also filed under a second study, of T cells of mothers and their children.

Sample: blood. Receptors were obtained from a woman aged 35 to 49 in good health. Both conserved end residues are part of each CDR3.

V gene: TRBV20-1
CDR3 protein: CSARSSGTGRDIQYF

V gene: TRBV7-2
CDR3 protein: CASSFLGAGETQYF

V gene: TRBV12-3/TRBV12-4
CDR3 protein: CASSSRTGVGGETQYF

V gene: TRBV4-1
CDR3 protein: CASSQDFSGTGLYNEQFF

V gene: TRBV7-2
CDR3 protein: CASSKATSGPYGQYF

V gene: TRBV28
CDR3 protein: CASNPADFYYEQYF

V gene: TRBV28
CDR3 protein: CASSLPQTGETQYF

V gene: TRBV6-6
CDR3 protein: CASRLQTGSNTEAFF

V gene: TRBV5-5
CDR3 protein: CASTLGIAGPQETQYF

V gene: TRBV20-1
CDR3 protein: CSARDRRTPSTDTQYF

V gene: TRBV7-9
CDR3 protein: CASSFRDRASGELFF

V gene: TRBV11-2
CDR3 protein: CASSSLSGGRNEQFF

V gene: TRBV20-1
CDR3 protein: CSARGLAGGPETQYF

V gene: TRBV10-3
CDR3 protein: CAISGGRGHQDGYTF

V gene: TRBV10-3
CDR3 protein: CAISGGVNTEAFF

V gene: TRBV6-1
CDR3 protein: CASSEVRGRAYTEAFF

V gene: TRBV7-9
CDR3 protein: CASSLSDTAYEQYF

V gene: TRBV28
CDR3 protein: CASTLQGSFSYEQYF

V gene: TRBV20-1
CDR3 protein: CSAREGGWTDTQYF

V gene: TRBV7-2
CDR3 protein: CASSSWTGGNTGELFF

V gene: TRBV9
CDR3 protein: CASSVATGTSGGFSYNEQFF

V gene: TRBV5-1
CDR3 protein: CASSLRTGEVDEQYF

V gene: TRBV9
CDR3 protein: CASSAYRGLDSYEQYF

V gene: TRBV5-5
CDR3 protein: CASRRAGLTSSGNTIYF

V gene: TRBV6-5
CDR3 protein: CASTRQGRGSEQYF

V gene: TRBV12-3/TRBV12-4
CDR3 protein: CASSLERVSSTEAFF

V gene: TRBV29-1
CDR3 protein: CSVGGVSTDTQYF

V gene: TRBV7-9
CDR3 protein: CASSTGDWETQYF

V gene: TRBV9
CDR3 protein: CASSGTAEVEQYF

V gene: TRBV15
CDR3 protein: CATSREDPGTGETQYF

V gene: TRBV7-2
CDR3 protein: CASSRQVYGYTF

V gene: TRBV12-3/TRBV12-4
CDR3 protein: CASSLGQGIDEQYF

V gene: TRBV6-2/TRBV6-3
CDR3 protein: CASKYLRGQGKTEAFF

V gene: TRBV14
CDR3 protein: CASSQVGRSGNTEAFF

V gene: TRBV7-9
CDR3 protein: CASSEGPYGYTF

V gene: TRBV12-3/TRBV12-4
CDR3 protein: CASMGGDTDTQYF

V gene: TRBV4-3
CDR3 protein: CASSQDFGGPETQYF

V gene: TRBV29-1
CDR3 protein: CSVGQSAREQYF

V gene: TRBV15
CDR3 protein: CATSKGRGTYEQYF

V gene: TRBV19
CDR3 protein: CASSMGDTNEKLFF

V gene: TRBV13
CDR3 protein: CTSSFPLRGGGTDTQYF

V gene: TRBV27
CDR3 protein: CASSEGGISNYGYTF

V gene: TRBV14
CDR3 protein: CASSQVGRLSYNEQFF

V gene: TRBV10-3
CDR3 protein: CAISGGLNGYTF

V gene: TRBV20-1
CDR3 protein: CSASFVPGGGETQYF

V gene: TRBV2
CDR3 protein: CASSERGINSPLHF

V gene: TRBV2
CDR3 protein: CASNREGNQPQHF

V gene: TRBV10-3
CDR3 protein: CAISESIGRLEETQYF

V gene: TRBV7-2
CDR3 protein: CASSRGGGNYNEQFF

V gene: TRBV5-1
CDR3 protein: CASSLEDPLYEQYF

V gene: TRBV10-2
CDR3 protein: CASSWGQGRSNQPQHF